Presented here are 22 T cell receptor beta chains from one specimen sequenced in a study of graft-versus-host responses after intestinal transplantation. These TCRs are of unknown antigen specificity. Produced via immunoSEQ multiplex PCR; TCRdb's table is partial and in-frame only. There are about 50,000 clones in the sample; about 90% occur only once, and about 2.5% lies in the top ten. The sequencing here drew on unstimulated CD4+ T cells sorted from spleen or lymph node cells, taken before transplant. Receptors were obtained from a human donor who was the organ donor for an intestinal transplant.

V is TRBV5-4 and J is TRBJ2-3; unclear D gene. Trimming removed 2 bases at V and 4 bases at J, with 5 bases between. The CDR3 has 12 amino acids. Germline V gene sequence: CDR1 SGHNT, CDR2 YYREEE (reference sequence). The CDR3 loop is CASSLESDTQYF. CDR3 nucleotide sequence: TGTGCCAGCAGCTTAGAGTCAGATACGCAGTATTTT.

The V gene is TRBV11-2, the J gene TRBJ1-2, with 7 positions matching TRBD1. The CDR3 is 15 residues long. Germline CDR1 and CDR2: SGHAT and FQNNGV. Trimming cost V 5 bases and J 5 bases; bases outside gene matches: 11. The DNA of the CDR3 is TGTGCCAGCAGCGCGATCGACAGGGTGGGGTATGGCTACACCTTC. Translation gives CASSAIDRVGYGYTF.

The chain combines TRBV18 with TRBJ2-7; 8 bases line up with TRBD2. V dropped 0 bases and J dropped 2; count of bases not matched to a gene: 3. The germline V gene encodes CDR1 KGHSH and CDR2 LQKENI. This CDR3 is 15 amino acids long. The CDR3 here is CASSPPSGGPYEQYF. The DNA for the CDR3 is TGTGCCAGCTCACCACCGAGCGGGGGACCCTACGAGCAGTACTTC.

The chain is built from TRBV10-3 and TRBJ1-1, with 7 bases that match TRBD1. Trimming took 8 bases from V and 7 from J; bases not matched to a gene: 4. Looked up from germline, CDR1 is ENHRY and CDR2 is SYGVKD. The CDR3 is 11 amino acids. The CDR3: CAIGSGGEAFF. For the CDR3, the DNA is TGTGCCATCGGATCAGGGGGTGAAGCTTTCTTT.

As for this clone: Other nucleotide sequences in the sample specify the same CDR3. Written as DNA, the CDR3 is TGTGCCAGCAGCTTGACAGGGAACACTGAAGCTTTCTTT. This codes for CASSLTGNTEAFF. The chain combines TRBV11-3 with TRBJ1-1; weak D call: TRBD1 (6 bases). Germline V gene data show CDR1 as SGHNT and CDR2 as YENEEA. This CDR3 is 13 amino acids long. With 3 bases removed from V and 1 base from J, the gap between germline ends came to 6 bases.

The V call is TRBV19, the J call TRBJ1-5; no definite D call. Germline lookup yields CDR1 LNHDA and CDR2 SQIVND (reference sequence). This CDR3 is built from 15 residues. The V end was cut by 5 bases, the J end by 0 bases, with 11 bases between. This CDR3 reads CASSSTPHSNQPQHF. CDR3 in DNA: TGTGCCAGTAGTTCGACACCCCATAGCAATCAGCCCCAGCATTTT.

CDR3 sequence (DNA): TGTGCCAGCAGCACACAGACAGGGCGTCGGGATGGCTACACCTTC. Its translation is CASSTQTGRRDGYTF. The rearrangement joins TRBV21-1 to TRBJ1-2; the table names TRBD1, a call not compared with the DNA. TRBV21-1 is a listed pseudogene. CDR3 length equals 15 residues.

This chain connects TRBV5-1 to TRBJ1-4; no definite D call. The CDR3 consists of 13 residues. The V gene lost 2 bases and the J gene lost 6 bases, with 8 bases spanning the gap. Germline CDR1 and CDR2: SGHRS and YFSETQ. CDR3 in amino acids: CASSFGGDEKLFF. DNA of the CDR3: TGCGCCAGCAGCTTTGGCGGCGATGAAAAACTGTTTTTT. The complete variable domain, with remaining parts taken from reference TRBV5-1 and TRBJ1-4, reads KAGVTQTPRYLIKTRGQQVTLSCSPISGHRSVSWYQQTPGQGLQFLFEYFSETQRNKGNFPGRFSGRQFSNSRSEMNVSTLELGDSALYLCASSFGGDEKLFFGSGTQLSVL.

The CDR3 region has the DNA TGCAGCGTGAGGGGACTAGCGGGAGGACAGGGCTACGAGCAGTACTTC. This codes for CSVRGLAGGQGYEQYF. V usage is TRBV29-1 and J usage is TRBJ2-7; 15 bases map to TRBD2. CDR3 length: 16 amino acids. J lost 3 bases, V lost 6 bases, and 9 bases had no gene match. The germline CDR1 and CDR2 sequences are SQVTM and ANQGSEA.

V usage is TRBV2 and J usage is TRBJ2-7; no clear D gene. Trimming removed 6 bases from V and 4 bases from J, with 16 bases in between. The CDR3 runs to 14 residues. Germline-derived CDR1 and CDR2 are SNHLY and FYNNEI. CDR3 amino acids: CASRDPRSYYEQYF. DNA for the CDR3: TGTGCCAGCAGGGACCCACGTAGTTATTACGAGCAGTACTTC.

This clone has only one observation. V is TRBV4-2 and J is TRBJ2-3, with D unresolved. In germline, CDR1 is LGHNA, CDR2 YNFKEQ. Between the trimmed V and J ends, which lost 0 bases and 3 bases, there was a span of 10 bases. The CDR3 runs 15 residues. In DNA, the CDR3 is TGTGCCAGCAGCCAAGAGCGCAGCAAAACAGATACGCAGTATTTT. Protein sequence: CASSQERSKTDTQYF.

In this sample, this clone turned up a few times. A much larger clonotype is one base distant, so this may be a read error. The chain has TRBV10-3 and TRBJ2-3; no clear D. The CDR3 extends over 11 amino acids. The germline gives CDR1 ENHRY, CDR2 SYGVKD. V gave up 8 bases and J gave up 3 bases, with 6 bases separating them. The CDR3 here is CAICGTDTQYF. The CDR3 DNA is TGTGCCATCTGTGGGACAGATACGCAGTATTTT.

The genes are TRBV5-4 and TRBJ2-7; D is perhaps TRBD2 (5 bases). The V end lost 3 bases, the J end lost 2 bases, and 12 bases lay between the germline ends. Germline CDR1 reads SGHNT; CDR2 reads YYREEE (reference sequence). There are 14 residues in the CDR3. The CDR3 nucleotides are TGTGCCAGCAGCTCGAGGGCCTCCACCTACGAGCAGTACTTC. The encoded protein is CASSSRASTYEQYF.

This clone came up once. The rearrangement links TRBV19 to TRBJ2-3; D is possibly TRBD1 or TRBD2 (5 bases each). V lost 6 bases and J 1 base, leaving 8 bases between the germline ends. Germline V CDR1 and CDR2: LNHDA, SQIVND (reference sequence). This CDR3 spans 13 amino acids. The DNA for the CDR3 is TGTGCCAGTAGGCTGGGGGGCACAGATACGCAGTATTTT. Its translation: CASRLGGTDTQYF. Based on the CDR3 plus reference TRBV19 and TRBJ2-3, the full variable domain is DGGITQSPKYLFRKEGQNVTLSCEQNLNHDAMYWYRQDPGQGLRLIYYSQIVNDFQKGDIAEGYSVSREKKESFPLTVTSAQKNPTAFYLCASRLGGTDTQYFGPGTRLTVL.

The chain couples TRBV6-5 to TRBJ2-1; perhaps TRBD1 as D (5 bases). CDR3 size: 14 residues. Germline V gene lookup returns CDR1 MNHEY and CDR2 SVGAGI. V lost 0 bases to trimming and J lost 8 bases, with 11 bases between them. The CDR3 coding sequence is TGTGCCAGCAGTTACTCGGGGCTAAGTTATGAGCAGTTCTTC. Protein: CASSYSGLSYEQFF.

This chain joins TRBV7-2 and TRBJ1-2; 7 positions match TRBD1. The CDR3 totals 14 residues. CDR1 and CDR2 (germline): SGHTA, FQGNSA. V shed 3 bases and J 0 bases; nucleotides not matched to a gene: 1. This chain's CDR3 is CASSFGTANYGYTF. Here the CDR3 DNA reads TGTGCCAGCAGCTTCGGGACAGCTAACTATGGCTACACCTTC.

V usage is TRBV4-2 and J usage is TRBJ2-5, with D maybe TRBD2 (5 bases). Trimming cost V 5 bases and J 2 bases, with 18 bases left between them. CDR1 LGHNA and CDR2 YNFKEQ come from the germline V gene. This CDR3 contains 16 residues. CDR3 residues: CASSRGSWERQETQYF. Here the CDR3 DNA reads TGTGCCAGCAGCAGAGGCTCGTGGGAGCGGCAAGAGACCCAGTACTTC.

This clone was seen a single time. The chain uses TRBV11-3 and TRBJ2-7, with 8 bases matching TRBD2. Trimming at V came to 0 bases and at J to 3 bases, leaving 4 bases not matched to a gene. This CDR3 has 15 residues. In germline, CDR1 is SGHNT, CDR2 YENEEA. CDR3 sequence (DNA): TGTGCCAGCAGCTTAGAGGGTAGCGGGAACTACGAGCAGTACTTC. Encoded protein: CASSLEGSGNYEQYF.

The CDR3: CASSTPGLSSYEQYF. The CDR3 DNA is TGTGCCAGCAGTACCCCGGGCCTGAGCTCCTACGAGCAGTACTTC. This sequence joins TRBV9 and TRBJ2-7; D is unresolved. The CDR3 extends over 15 amino acids. V was cut by 5 bases and J by 0 bases, with 15 bases left in between. Germline V gives CDR1 SGDLS, CDR2 YYNGEE.

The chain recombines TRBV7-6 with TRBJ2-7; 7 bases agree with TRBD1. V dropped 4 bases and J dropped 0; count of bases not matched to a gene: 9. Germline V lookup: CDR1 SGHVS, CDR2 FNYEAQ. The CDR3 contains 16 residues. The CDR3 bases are TGTGCCAGCAGCTCCCAAACAGGGGACAGCTCCTACGAGCAGTACTTC. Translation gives CASSSQTGDSSYEQYF.

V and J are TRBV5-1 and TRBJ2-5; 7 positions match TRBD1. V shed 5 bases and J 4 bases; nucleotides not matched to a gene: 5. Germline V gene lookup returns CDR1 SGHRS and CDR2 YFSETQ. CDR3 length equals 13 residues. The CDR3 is CASRLTGRETQYF. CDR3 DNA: TGCGCCAGCAGGTTGACAGGGAGAGAGACCCAGTACTTC.

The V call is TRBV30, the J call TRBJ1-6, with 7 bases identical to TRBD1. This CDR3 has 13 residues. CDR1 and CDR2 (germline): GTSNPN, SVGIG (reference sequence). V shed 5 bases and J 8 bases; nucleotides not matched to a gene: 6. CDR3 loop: CAWETGSDSPLHF. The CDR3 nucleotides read TGTGCCTGGGAGACAGGGTCCGATTCACCCCTCCACTTT. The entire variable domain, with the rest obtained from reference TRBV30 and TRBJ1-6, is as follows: SQTIHQWPATLVQPVGSPLSLECTVEGTSNPNLYWYRQAAGRGLQLLFYSVGIGQISSEVPQNLSASRPQDRQFILSSKKLLLSDSGFYLCAWETGSDSPLHFGNGTRLTVT.